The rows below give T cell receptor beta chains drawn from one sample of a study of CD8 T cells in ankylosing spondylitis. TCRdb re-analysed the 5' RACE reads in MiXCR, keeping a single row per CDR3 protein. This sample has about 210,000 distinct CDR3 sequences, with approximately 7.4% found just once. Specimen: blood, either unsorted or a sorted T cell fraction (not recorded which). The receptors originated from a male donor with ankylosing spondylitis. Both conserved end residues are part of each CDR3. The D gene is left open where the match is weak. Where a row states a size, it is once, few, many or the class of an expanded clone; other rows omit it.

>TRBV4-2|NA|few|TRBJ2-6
CASRETGIYSGANVLTF
TGTGCCAGCAGGGAGACAGGAATATACTCTGGGGCCAACGTCCTGACTTTC
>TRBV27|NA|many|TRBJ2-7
CASSLEGGEQYF
TGTGCCAGCAGTTTAGAGGGGGGCGAGCAGTACTTC
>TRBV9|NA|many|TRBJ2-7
CASSVGFLTYEQYF
TGTGCCAGCAGCGTAGGATTTCTCACCTACGAGCAGTACTTC
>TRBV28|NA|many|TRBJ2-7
CASSHWETYEQYF
TGTGCCAGCAGTCACTGGGAGACCTACGAGCAGTACTTC
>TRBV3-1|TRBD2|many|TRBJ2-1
CASSHPKREGLEQFF
TGTGCCAGCAGCCACCCCAAGCGGGAGGGCCTTGAGCAGTTCTTC
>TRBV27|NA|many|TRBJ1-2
CASSSRNSWDGYTF
TGTGCCAGCAGTTCCCGGAACTCCTGGGATGGCTACACCTTC
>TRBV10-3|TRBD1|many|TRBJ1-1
CAITKTGTGVTEAFF
TGTGCCATCACCAAAACTGGGACAGGGGTGACTGAAGCTTTCTTT
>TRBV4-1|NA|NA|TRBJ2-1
CASSQEWVNEQFF
TGCGCCAGCAGCCAAGAATGGGTTAATGAGCAGTTCTTC
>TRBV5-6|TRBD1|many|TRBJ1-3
CASSLVGPTGIGNTIYF
TGTGCCAGCAGCTTGGTTGGGCCGACAGGGATCGGAAACACCATATATTTT
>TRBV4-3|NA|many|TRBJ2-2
CASSQGVGSVQVTGELFF
TGCGCCAGCAGCCAAGGGGTCGGGTCAGTCCAGGTCACCGGGGAGCTGTTTTTT
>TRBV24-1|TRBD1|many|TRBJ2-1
CATGQGSSYNEQFF
TGTGCCACCGGACAGGGGAGCTCCTACAATGAGCAGTTCTTC
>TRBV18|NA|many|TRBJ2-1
CASSPGGSEQFF
TGTGCCAGCTCACCTGGAGGGAGTGAGCAGTTCTTC
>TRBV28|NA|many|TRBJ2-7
CASSLRARAYF
TGTGCCAGCAGTCTCCGGGCCCGGGCGTACTTC
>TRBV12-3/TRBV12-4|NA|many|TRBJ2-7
CASSLAHETVSYEQYF
TGTGCCAGCAGTTTAGCCCACGAAACAGTCTCCTACGAGCAGTACTTC
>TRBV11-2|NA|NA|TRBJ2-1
CASSFQRAEQFF
TGTGCCAGCAGCTTTCAGCGGGCTGAGCAGTTCTTC
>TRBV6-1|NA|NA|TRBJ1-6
CASSPDRSSYNSPLHF
TGTGCCAGCAGTCCCGACAGGAGCTCCTATAATTCACCCCTCCACTTT
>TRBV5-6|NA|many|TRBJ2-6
CASSLAGDLQVLTF
TGTGCCAGCAGCTTGGCCGGGGACCTCCAGGTCCTGACTTTC
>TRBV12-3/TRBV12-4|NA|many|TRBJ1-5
CASSLWGHQPQHF
TGTGCCAGCAGTCTGTGGGGTCATCAGCCCCAGCATTTT
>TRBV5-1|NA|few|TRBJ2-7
CASTLGISYEQYF
TGCGCCAGCACCCTAGGGATCTCCTACGAGCAGTACTTC
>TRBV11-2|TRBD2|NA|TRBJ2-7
CASSSTSGKVEQYF
TGTGCCAGCAGCTCGACTAGCGGGAAGGTCGAGCAGTACTTC
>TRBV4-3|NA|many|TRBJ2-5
CASSERTSGTQYF
TGCGCCAGCAGCGAGCGCACCTCGGGGACCCAGTACTTC
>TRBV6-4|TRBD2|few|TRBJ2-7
CASTLMGGTAYEQYF
TGTGCCAGCACCCTCATGGGAGGGACGGCTTACGAGCAGTACTTC
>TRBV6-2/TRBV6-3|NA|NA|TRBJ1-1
CASTKVPRAGTEAFF
TGTGCCAGCACCAAAGTACCCCGCGCAGGCACTGAAGCTTTCTTT
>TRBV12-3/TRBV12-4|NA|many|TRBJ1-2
CASSLGRGHRNGYTF
TGTGCCAGCAGCTTAGGTCGGGGCCATCGGAATGGCTACACCTTC
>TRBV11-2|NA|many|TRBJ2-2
CASSLSGPNTGELFF
TGTGCCAGCAGCTTATCAGGGCCGAACACCGGGGAGCTGTTTTTT
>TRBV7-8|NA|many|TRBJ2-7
CASSLAGLYSYEQYF
TGTGCCAGCAGCTTAGCCGGACTCTACTCCTACGAGCAGTACTTC
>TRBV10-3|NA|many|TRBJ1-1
CAISGGSEAFF
TGTGCCATCAGTGGGGGTAGTGAAGCTTTCTTT
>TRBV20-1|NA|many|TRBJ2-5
CSAPPEGGGPSRETQYF
TGCAGTGCGCCTCCCGAGGGGGGAGGGCCCTCGCGGGAGACCCAGTACTTC
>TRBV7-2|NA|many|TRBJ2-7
CASSFSQAVYEQYF
TGTGCCAGCAGCTTTTCTCAAGCGGTCTACGAGCAGTACTTC
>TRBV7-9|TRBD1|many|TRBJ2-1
CASSAAPQGQINNEQFF
TGTGCCAGCAGCGCGGCCCCGCAGGGACAGATTAACAATGAGCAGTTCTTC
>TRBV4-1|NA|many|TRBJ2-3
CATMTSATGSGTQYF
TGCGCCACCATGACAAGTGCCACCGGCTCGGGTACGCAGTATTTT
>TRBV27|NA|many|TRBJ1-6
CASNRGGRDSPLHF
TGTGCCAGCAATCGTGGAGGTCGGGATTCACCCCTCCACTTT
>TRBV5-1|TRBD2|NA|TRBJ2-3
CASSIRTSGSTDTQYF
TGCGCCAGCAGCATTCGGACTAGCGGGAGCACAGATACGCAGTATTTT
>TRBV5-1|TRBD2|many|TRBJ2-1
CASSLPGLAGWNEQFF
TGCGCCAGCAGCTTGCCTGGACTAGCGGGGTGGAATGAGCAGTTCTTC
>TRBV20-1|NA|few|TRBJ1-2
CSARDHADYNYGYTF
TGCAGTGCTAGAGATCACGCGGACTATAACTATGGCTACACCTTC
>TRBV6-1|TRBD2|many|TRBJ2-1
CASYGTTVENEQFF
TGTGCCAGCTACGGGACTACGGTAGAGAATGAGCAGTTCTTC
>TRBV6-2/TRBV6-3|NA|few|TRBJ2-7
CASSYRPAYSYEQYF
TGTGCCAGCAGTTACCGGCCAGCTTACTCCTACGAGCAGTACTTC
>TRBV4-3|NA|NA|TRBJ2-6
CASSPRLAGLNSGANVLTF
TGCGCCAGCAGCCCCCGTTTAGCAGGGTTGAACTCTGGGGCCAACGTCCTGACTTTC
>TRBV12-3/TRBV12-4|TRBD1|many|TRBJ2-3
CASSLRGGQFSDTQYF
TGTGCCAGCAGTCTAAGAGGGGGACAGTTTTCCGATACGCAGTATTTT
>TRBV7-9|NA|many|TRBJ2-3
CASSPRQGGADTQYF
TGTGCCAGCAGCCCCCGGCAGGGCGGCGCAGATACGCAGTATTTT
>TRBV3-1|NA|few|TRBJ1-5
CASRPTGPGGKPQHF
TGTGCCAGCAGGCCAACGGGACCTGGGGGCAAGCCCCAGCATTTT
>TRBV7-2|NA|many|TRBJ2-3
CASSPLVGGTNTQYF
TGTGCCAGCAGCCCTCTAGTCGGGGGCACGAATACGCAGTATTTT
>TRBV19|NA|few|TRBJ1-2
CASSIGAGGNYGYTF
TGTGCCAGTAGTATAGGTGCCGGCGGTAACTATGGCTACACCTTC
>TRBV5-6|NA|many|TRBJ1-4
CASSLETRGRKKLFF
TGTGCCAGCAGCTTGGAGACTCGGGGGCGGAAGAAACTGTTTTTT
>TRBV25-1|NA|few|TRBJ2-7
CASSEWSSESGLEQYF
TGTGCCAGCAGTGAATGGAGCAGTGAGTCGGGGCTCGAGCAGTACTTC
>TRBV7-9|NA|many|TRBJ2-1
CASSLDVGGAKYNEQFF
TGTGCCAGCAGCTTAGATGTTGGGGGGGCAAAATACAATGAGCAGTTCTTC
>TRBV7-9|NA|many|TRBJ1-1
CASSPPWLNTEAFF
TGTGCCAGCAGCCCCCCCTGGCTGAACACTGAAGCTTTCTTT
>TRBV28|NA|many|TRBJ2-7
CASSSSGREQYF
TGTGCCAGCAGTTCCTCGGGACGCGAGCAGTACTTC
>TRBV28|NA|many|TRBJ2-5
CASSPPRGPQETQYF
TGTGCCAGCAGCCCACCCCGGGGGCCCCAAGAGACCCAGTACTTC
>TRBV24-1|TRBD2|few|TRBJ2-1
CATSDFASGQGQFF
TGTGCCACCAGTGATTTCGCTAGCGGGCAAGGGCAGTTCTTC
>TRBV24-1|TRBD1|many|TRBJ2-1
CATSDWGDREFEQFF
TGTGCCACCAGTGATTGGGGGGACAGGGAGTTTGAGCAGTTCTTC
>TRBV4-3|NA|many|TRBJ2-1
CASSQDRAGPGDEQSF
TGCGCCAGCAGCCAAGATAGGGCAGGCCCTGGGGATGAGCAGTCCTTC
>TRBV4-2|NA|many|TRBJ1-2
CASSQLVVPENYGYTF
TGTGCCAGCAGCCAATTGGTCGTTCCGGAGAACTATGGCTACACCTTC
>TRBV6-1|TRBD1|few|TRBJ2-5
CASSTTGLTHQETQYF
TGTGCCAGCAGCACGACAGGGTTGACCCACCAAGAGACCCAGTACTTC
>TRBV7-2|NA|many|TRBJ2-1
CASSFQGGSYNEQFF
TGTGCCAGCAGCTTTCAGGGGGGGTCCTACAATGAGCAGTTCTTC